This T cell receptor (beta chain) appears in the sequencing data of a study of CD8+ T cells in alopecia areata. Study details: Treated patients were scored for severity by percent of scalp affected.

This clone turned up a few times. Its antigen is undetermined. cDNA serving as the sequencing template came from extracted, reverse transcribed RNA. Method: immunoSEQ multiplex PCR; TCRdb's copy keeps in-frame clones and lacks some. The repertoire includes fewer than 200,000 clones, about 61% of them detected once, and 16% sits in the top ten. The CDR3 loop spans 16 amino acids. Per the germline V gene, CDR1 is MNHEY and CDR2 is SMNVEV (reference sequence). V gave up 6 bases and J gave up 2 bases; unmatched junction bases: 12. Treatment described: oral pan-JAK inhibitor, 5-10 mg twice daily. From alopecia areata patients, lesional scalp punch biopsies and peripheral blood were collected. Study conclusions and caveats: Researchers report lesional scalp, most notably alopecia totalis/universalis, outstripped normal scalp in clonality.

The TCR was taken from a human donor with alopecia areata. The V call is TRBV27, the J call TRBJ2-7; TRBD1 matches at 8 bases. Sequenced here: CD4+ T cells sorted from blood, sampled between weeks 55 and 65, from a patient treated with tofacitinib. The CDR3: CASSLLRTGMTYEQYF. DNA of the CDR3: TGTGCCAGCAGCCTTTTAAGGACAGGGATGACCTACGAGCAGTACTTC.